This is a list of T cell receptor beta chains from one sample in a study of identical twins. TCRdb re-derived calls from the 5' RACE reads in MiXCR, one entry per CDR3 protein. The sample has 450,000 or so distinct CDR3 sequences, roughly 26% seen once. These data are also associated with another study on T cells expressing NK-cell markers.

The source material was CD4+ T cells sorted from blood. These receptors were collected from a woman younger than 35 in good health. CDR3s include the opening cysteine and the closing phenylalanine or tryptophan. A D gene is named only where the DNA matches it firmly. Where a row states a size, it is once, few, many or the class of an expanded clone; other rows omit it.

V	J	D	size	CDR3	DNA
TRBV5-1	TRBJ2-7	.	.	CASSLVRGAPGFDEQYF	TGCGCCAGCAGCTTGGTTAGGGGAGCGCCGGGGTTTGACGAGCAGTACTTC
TRBV5-1	TRBJ2-1	.	.	CASSRGGDDEQFF	TGCGCCAGCAGTCGCGGCGGAGACGATGAGCAGTTCTTC
TRBV28	TRBJ2-7	TRBD1	few	CASSFRTGRYEQYF	TGTGCCAGCAGTTTCAGGACAGGGCGATACGAGCAGTACTTC
TRBV29-1	TRBJ2-7	TRBD1	few	CSAGTGDYEQYF	TGCAGCGCCGGGACAGGGGATTACGAGCAGTACTTC
TRBV7-2	TRBJ1-5	TRBD1	few	CASSTRQGQQPQHF	TGTGCCAGCAGCACCCGACAGGGGCAGCAGCCCCAGCATTTT
TRBV12-3/TRBV12-4	TRBJ2-2	.	few	CASSPSYWTGELFF	TGTGCCAGCAGCCCTTCTTACTGGACCGGGGAGCTGTTTTTT
TRBV29-1	TRBJ2-1	TRBD2	.	CSVRGGGGVDYNEQFF	TGCAGCGTCCGTGGCGGGGGGGGTGTCGACTACAATGAGCAGTTCTTC
TRBV5-6	TRBJ2-1	.	.	CASSLLSGPRVDEQFF	TGTGCCAGCAGCTTGCTCTCGGGGCCGAGGGTGGATGAGCAGTTCTTC
TRBV7-9	TRBJ1-5	.	.	CASSFMGDGNQPQHF	TGTGCCAGCAGCTTCATGGGGGATGGCAATCAGCCCCAGCATTTT
TRBV9	TRBJ1-1	TRBD1	.	CASDRGGDTEAFF	TGTGCCAGCGACAGGGGAGGGGACACTGAAGCTTTCTTT
TRBV9	TRBJ1-5	TRBD1	.	CASSGGPGTDNQPQHF	TGTGCCAGCAGCGGGGGTCCGGGGACAGACAATCAGCCCCAGCATTTT
TRBV3-1	TRBJ2-4	TRBD2	.	CASSFPGEGNIQYF	TGTGCCAGCAGCTTCCCCGGGGAGGGGAACATTCAGTACTTC
TRBV12-3/TRBV12-4	TRBJ1-2	.	.	CASSLRPASSYGYTF	TGTGCCAGCAGTCTGAGACCAGCTTCGTCCTATGGCTACACCTTC
TRBV5-1	TRBJ2-5	.	few	CASSLVQIQETQYF	TGCGCCAGCAGCTTAGTACAGATCCAAGAGACCCAGTACTTC
TRBV19	TRBJ1-2	.	.	CASSRLAPGDGYTF	TGTGCCAGTAGTAGACTTGCGCCGGGCGATGGCTACACCTTC
TRBV27	TRBJ1-2	.	.	CASRTSLGFYGYTF	TGTGCCAGCAGGACTTCCTTGGGGTTCTATGGCTACACCTTC
TRBV28	TRBJ1-1	.	.	CATGPLNTEAFF	TGTGCCACGGGACCTTTGAACACTGAAGCTTTCTTT
TRBV20-1	TRBJ1-1	.	.	CSAYDTPEAFF	TGCAGTGCTTATGACACCCCGGAGGCTTTCTTT
TRBV5-4	TRBJ2-2	TRBD2	.	CASSFSFGAASGRRATGELFF	TGTGCCAGCAGCTTTTCTTTCGGCGCGGCTAGCGGGAGGCGGGCCACCGGGGAGCTGTTTTTT
TRBV18	TRBJ2-5	.	.	CASSFGGRQETQYF	TGTGCCAGCTCCTTCGGTGGCCGCCAAGAGACCCAGTACTTC
TRBV5-1	TRBJ2-3	TRBD2	many	CASSLKGTSGGITDTQYF	TGCGCCAGCAGCTTGAAGGGTACGAGCGGGGGGATCACAGATACGCAGTATTTT
TRBV12-5	TRBJ2-5	TRBD1	.	CASGPGQGTETQYF	TGTGCTAGTGGTCCTGGACAGGGGACAGAGACCCAGTACTTC
TRBV6-2/TRBV6-3	TRBJ1-5	.	.	CASSYGLANQPQHF	TGTGCCAGCAGTTACGGCTTAGCCAATCAGCCCCAGCATTTT
TRBV7-2	TRBJ1-2	.	.	CASSQRADSGGGYTF	TGTGCCAGCAGCCAGCGGGCCGACAGTGGAGGAGGCTACACCTTC
TRBV11-2	TRBJ2-7	.	few	CASSLEYREAYEQYF	TGTGCCAGCAGCTTAGAGTACAGGGAGGCCTACGAGCAGTACTTC
TRBV20-1	TRBJ1-3	TRBD1	.	CSATQGYGGNTIYF	TGCAGTGCGACACAGGGGTACGGTGGAAACACCATATATTTT
TRBV11-3	TRBJ1-4	.	.	CASSFRDEKLFF	TGTGCCAGCAGCTTTAGGGATGAAAAACTGTTTTTT
TRBV3-1	TRBJ2-1	.	.	CASSQGTVWVGEQFF	TGTGCCAGCAGCCAAGGTACAGTTTGGGTCGGTGAGCAGTTCTTC
TRBV7-2	TRBJ1-5	.	many	CASSLGVGPQHF	TGTGCCAGCAGCCTTGGGGTCGGGCCCCAGCATTTT
TRBV29-1	TRBJ2-7	.	.	CSVKKSSRVYEQYF	TGCAGCGTTAAGAAGAGTTCCAGGGTCTACGAGCAGTACTTC
TRBV11-2	TRBJ1-1	.	few	CASSPTSQVNTEAFF	TGTGCCAGCAGCCCGACCTCACAGGTGAACACTGAAGCTTTCTTT
TRBV12-3/TRBV12-4	TRBJ2-1	.	.	CASKQGWNEQFF	TGTGCCAGCAAGCAGGGGTGGAATGAGCAGTTCTTC
TRBV27	TRBJ2-7	.	.	CASSLLQVVLSYEQYF	TGTGCCAGCAGTTTATTGCAAGTCGTACTATCCTACGAGCAGTACTTC
TRBV20-1	TRBJ2-3	.	.	CSASRWRGTYTDTQYF	TGCAGTGCTAGTCGGTGGAGAGGGACTTACACAGATACGCAGTATTTT
TRBV12-3/TRBV12-4	TRBJ2-3	.	few	CASSPQLAEVSTDTQYF	TGTGCCAGCAGTCCCCAGTTAGCGGAGGTTAGCACAGATACGCAGTATTTT
TRBV5-1	TRBJ2-1	TRBD1	.	CASSQSGAGGVQFF	TGCGCCAGCAGCCAAAGTGGGGCAGGGGGAGTGCAGTTCTTC
TRBV6-1	TRBJ1-4	.	few	CASKVTSTNEKLFF	TGTGCCAGTAAGGTCACGTCAACTAATGAAAAACTGTTTTTT
TRBV7-2	TRBJ2-1	TRBD2	.	CASTRGSGNEQFF	TGTGCCAGCACTCGCGGGAGCGGCAATGAGCAGTTCTTC
TRBV4-3	TRBJ2-7	.	few	CASSGRQANEQYF	TGCGCCAGCAGCGGGAGACAGGCTAACGAGCAGTACTTC
TRBV18	TRBJ2-5	.	.	CASSPGNQETQYF	TGTGCCAGCTCACCGGGGAACCAAGAGACCCAGTACTTC
TRBV6-5	TRBJ1-4	.	.	CASSSVGTNEKLFF	TGTGCCAGCAGTTCGGTGGGAACTAATGAAAAACTGTTTTTT
TRBV5-1	TRBJ2-3	TRBD2	.	CASGKLADGTDTQYF	TGCGCCAGCGGTAAACTAGCGGACGGTACAGATACGCAGTATTTT
TRBV6-5	TRBJ1-2	TRBD1	many	CASSYGTGVYGYTF	TGTGCCAGCAGTTACGGGACAGGGGTCTATGGCTACACCTTC
TRBV7-9	TRBJ2-3	TRBD2	few	CASSLIGLAGADTQYF	TGTGCCAGCAGCCTAATCGGACTAGCGGGAGCCGATACGCAGTATTTT
TRBV2	TRBJ2-7	.	few	CASTPGTTAYEQYF	TGTGCCAGCACCCCCGGGACAACAGCCTACGAGCAGTACTTC
TRBV5-5	TRBJ2-7	.	few	CASSLGTDSYEQYF	TGTGCCAGCAGCTTGGGGACGGACTCCTACGAGCAGTACTTC
TRBV7-2	TRBJ1-5	.	few	CASSPGEALRRPQHF	TGTGCCAGCAGCCCCGGAGAAGCGCTGAGGCGGCCCCAGCATTTT
TRBV29-1	TRBJ1-5	.	few	CSSPFGGGYQPQHF	TGCAGCTCCCCCTTCGGGGGGGGCTATCAGCCCCAGCATTTT
TRBV5-5	TRBJ2-7	.	.	CASSLARQGYEQYF	TGTGCCAGCAGCTTGGCGCGTCAGGGCTACGAGCAGTACTTC
TRBV12-3/TRBV12-4	TRBJ2-7	.	many	CASALYYEQYF	TGTGCCAGCGCATTGTACTACGAGCAGTACTTC
TRBV15	TRBJ2-7	TRBD2	.	CATSRAVAGDAYEQYF	TGTGCCACCAGCAGAGCCGTAGCGGGAGATGCGTACGAGCAGTACTTC
TRBV5-1	TRBJ2-4	.	many	CASSLVGVNIQYF	TGCGCCAGCAGCTTGGTAGGGGTAAACATTCAGTACTTC
TRBV10-3	TRBJ1-6	TRBD1	few	CAISQGDNSPLHF	TGTGCCATCAGTCAGGGGGATAATTCACCCCTCCACTTT
TRBV7-2	TRBJ2-3	TRBD2	.	CASSLERLASPSQYF	TGTGCCAGCAGCTTAGAGAGACTAGCCAGTCCCTCGCAGTATTTT
TRBV7-2	TRBJ2-3	.	few	CASTLGGTLRDTQYF	TGTGCCAGCACCTTGGGTGGGACGCTCAGGGATACGCAGTATTTT
TRBV11-3	TRBJ2-1	TRBD2	.	CASSPSPRGGYNEQFF	TGTGCCAGCAGCCCCTCCCCTCGGGGGGGATACAATGAGCAGTTCTTC
TRBV6-1	TRBJ2-2	.	few	CASTQVSGELFF	TGTGCCAGCACTCAGGTATCCGGGGAGCTGTTTTTT
TRBV20-1	TRBJ2-1	.	few	CSAVLDRYNEQFF	TGCAGTGCCGTGCTCGACAGGTACAATGAGCAGTTCTTC
TRBV12-3/TRBV12-4	TRBJ1-6	.	few	CASSPRHNSPLHF	TGTGCCAGCAGTCCCCGTCATAATTCACCCCTCCACTTT
TRBV6-1	TRBJ1-1	.	many	CASSPLTEAFF	TGTGCCAGCAGTCCCCTTACTGAAGCTTTCTTT